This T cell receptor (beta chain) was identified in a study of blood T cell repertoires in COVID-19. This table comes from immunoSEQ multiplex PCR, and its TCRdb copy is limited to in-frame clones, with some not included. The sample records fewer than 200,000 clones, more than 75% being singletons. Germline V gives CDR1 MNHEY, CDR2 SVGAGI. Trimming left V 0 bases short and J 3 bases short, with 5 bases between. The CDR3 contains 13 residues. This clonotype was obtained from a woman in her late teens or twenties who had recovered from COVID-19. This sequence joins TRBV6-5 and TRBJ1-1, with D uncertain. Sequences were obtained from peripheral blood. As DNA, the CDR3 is TGTGCCAGCAGTTACTCGAGGGACACTGAAGCTTTCTTT. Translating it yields CASSYSRDTEAFF.